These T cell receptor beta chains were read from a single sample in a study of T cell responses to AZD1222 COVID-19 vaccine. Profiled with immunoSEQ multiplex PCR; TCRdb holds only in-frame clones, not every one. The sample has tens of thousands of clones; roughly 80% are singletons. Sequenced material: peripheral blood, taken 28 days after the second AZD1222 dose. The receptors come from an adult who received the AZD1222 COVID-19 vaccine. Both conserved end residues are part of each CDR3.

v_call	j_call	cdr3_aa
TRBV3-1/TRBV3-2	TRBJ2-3	CASSQMLSSTDTQYF
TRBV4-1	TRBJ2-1	CASSQAHSDNEQFF
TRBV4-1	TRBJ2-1	CASSQGQGVNNEQFF
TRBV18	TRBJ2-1	CASSPGGMGQFF
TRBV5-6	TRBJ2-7	CASSGDLAGGPYEQYF
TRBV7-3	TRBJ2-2	CASSLILSGDRGGTGELFF
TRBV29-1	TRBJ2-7	CSVVFSRGEQYF
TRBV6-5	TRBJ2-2	CASRDTNTGELFF
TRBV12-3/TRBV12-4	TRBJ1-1	CASSQGGRTEAFF
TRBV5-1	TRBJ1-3	CASSQTLGGVGTIYF
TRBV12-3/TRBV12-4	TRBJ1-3	CASSFSSGNTIYF
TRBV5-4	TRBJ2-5	CASSLPGLAGLVGETQYF
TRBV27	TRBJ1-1	CASSLYGGKGNTEAFF
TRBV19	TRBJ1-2	CATESAQGDYGYTF
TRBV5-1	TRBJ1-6	CASSLQGQDNSPLHF
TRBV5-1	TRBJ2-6	CASRRGFISGANVLTF
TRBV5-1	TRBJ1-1	CASSWTANTEAFF
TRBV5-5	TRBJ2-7	CASSPGQGYFYEQYF
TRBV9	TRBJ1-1	CASSPRLLNTEAFF
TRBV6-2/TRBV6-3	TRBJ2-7	CASSYDRRIYEQYF
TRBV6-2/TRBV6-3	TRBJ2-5	CASSYGLGQGMGETQYF
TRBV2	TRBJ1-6	CASRVDRGSPLHF
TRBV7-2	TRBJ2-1	CASSHRLAGSSYNEQFF